The clone carrying this T cell receptor (beta chain) has a handful of counts. The antigen is not known. One end of the junction fails to match germline, which may point to a read error. This specimen comes from a study of Graves' ophthalmopathy and Graves' hyperthyroidism. Regarding the study as a whole: Its predictions of ophthalmopathy progression gave the model over 70% sensitivity and 72% to 75% specificity.

The CDR3 has 13 residues. In germline, CDR1 is LGHDT, CDR2 YNNKEL (reference sequence). Exclusion covered patients with other autoimmune diseases or uncontrolled infections (as well as pregnancy or lactation). Amplifying from RNA transcripts, the study obtained TCR beta CDR3 regions. After a first-round RT-PCR with HTBI primers, a second-round multiplex PCR was run. Each CDR3 protein gets one entry after TCRdb re-called the multiplex PCR reads with MiXCR. Here the sample spans over a million distinct CDR3 sequences, around a third being singletons. This clonotype was sampled from an adult man with Graves' hyperthyroidism. V usage is TRBV3-1 and J usage is TRBJ2-7; D is undetermined. What was sequenced was peripheral blood or thyroid tissue (not recorded which). CDR3 sequence: CASSQVRFGSLHF. The CDR3, as DNA: TGTGCCAGCAGCCAAGTGAGGTTTGGCAGTTTGCACTTC.